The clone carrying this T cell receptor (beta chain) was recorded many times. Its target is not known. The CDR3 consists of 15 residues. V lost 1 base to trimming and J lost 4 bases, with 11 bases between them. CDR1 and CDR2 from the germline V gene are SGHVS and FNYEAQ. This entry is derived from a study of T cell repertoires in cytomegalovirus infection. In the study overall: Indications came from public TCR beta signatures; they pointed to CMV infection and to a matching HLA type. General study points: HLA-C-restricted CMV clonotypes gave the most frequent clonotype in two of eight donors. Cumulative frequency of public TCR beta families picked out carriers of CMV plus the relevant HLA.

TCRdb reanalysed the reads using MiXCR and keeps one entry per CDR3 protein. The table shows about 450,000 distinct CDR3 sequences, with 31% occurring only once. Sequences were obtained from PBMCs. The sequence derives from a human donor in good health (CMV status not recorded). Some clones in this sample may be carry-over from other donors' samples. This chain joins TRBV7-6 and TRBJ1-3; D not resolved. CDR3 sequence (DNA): TGTGCCAGCAGCTTAGACCCCCCGCAGGGAAACACCATATATTTT. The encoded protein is CASSLDPPQGNTIYF. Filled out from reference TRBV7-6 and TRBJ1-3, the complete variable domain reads GAGVSQSPRYKVTKRGQDVALRCDPISGHVSLYWYRQALGQGPEFLTYFNYEAQQDKSGLPNDRFSAERPEGSISTLTIQRTEQRDSAMYRCASSLDPPQGNTIYFGEGSWLTVV.